This entry lists 16 T cell receptor beta chains sequenced from one sample in a study of cytomegalovirus exposure and HLA in healthy donors. 60 Vbeta and 13 Jbeta primers were used in PCR. The assay was immunoSEQ multiplex PCR, and TCRdb's table has in-frame clones only and misses some. Seen here are roughly 150,000 clones, around 79% observed once, and the top ten hold roughly 0.69%. Sequenced material: PBMCs. These receptors came from a male donor in good health and CMV-seronegative.

V and J are TRBV6-5 and TRBJ2-1; 12 bases agree with TRBD2. CDR1 MNHEY and CDR2 SVGAGI come from the germline V gene. The CDR3 runs 15 residues. With 5 bases clipped from V and 6 bases from J, the junction kept 5 bases outside the gene matches. The CDR3 protein is CASSRLAGATNEQFF. For the CDR3, the DNA is TGTGCCAGCAGTAGACTAGCGGGAGCCACCAATGAGCAGTTCTTC.

This chain connects TRBV7-6 to TRBJ2-1; 12 nucleotides line up with TRBD2. The CDR3 has 15 residues. The ends lost 5 bases at V and 9 bases at J; junction bases unmatched: 8. Germline loops: CDR1 SGHVS, CDR2 FNYEAQ. CDR3 in amino acids: CASSPGTSGYGEQFF. Written as DNA, the CDR3 is TGTGCCAGCAGCCCCGGGACTAGCGGGTACGGTGAGCAGTTCTTC.

This clone was observed a few times. This chain links TRBV5-4 with TRBJ2-5; 7 bases fit TRBD1. Germline CDR1 is SGHNT and CDR2 is YYREEE (reference sequence). CDR3 length: 14 amino acids. The V and J ends lost 3 bases and 4 bases, in that order; junction bases with no gene match: 6. CDR3 loop: CASSSLGGAETQYF. CDR3 coding DNA: TGTGCCAGCAGCTCCCTAGGGGGCGCAGAGACCCAGTACTTC.

This rearrangement joins TRBV29-1 to TRBJ2-3, with TRBD2 as a possible D gene (5 bases). V was cut by 7 bases and J by 4 bases, with 12 bases left in between. From germline, CDR1 is SQVTM and CDR2 ANQGSEA. The CDR3 runs to 12 residues. CDR3 nucleotides: TGCAGCGCACCCCGGGGAGCAGATACGCAGTATTTT. It yields the protein CSAPRGADTQYF.

The CDR3 nucleotides read TGTGCCAGCAGTGAATTTGGAGGACAGCCCCAGCATTTT. Translating gives CASSEFGGQPQHF. This sequence joins TRBV25-1 and TRBJ1-5; D gene unclear. The CDR3 has 13 amino acids. Germline CDR1 and CDR2: MGHDK and SYGVNS. Trimming stripped 1 base from V and 7 bases from J, with 8 bases between.

The chain employs TRBV6-6 and TRBJ1-1; tentatively, D is TRBD1 (6 bases). The length of the CDR3 is 15 residues. V gave up 0 bases and J gave up 0 bases, with 8 bases separating them. Per germline, CDR1 MNHNY and CDR2 SVGAGI (reference sequence). The CDR3 here is CASSYSGGLNTEAFF. CDR3 in DNA: TGTGCCAGCAGTTACTCGGGGGGGCTGAACACTGAAGCTTTCTTT.

V is TRBV5-1 and J is TRBJ2-6; D is perhaps TRBD1 (5 bases). Trimming took 3 bases from V and 0 from J, leaving 7 bases between them. Germline values: CDR1 SGHRS, CDR2 YFSETQ. This CDR3 is 15 amino acids long. CDR3 sequence reads: CASSSQGSGANVLTF. The CDR3 DNA sequence: TGCGCCAGCAGCTCCCAGGGCTCTGGGGCCAACGTCCTGACTTTC.

This chain joins TRBV7-9 and TRBJ1-2, with 8 bases that match TRBD1. Germline V gene sequence: CDR1 SEHNR, CDR2 FQNEAQ (reference sequence). This CDR3 is 16 amino acids long. V was clipped by 5 bases and J by 4 bases; unmatched bases: 12. CDR3 DNA sequence: TGTGCCAGCAGCCTAATGGACAGGGCAGAGGTCTATGGCTACACCTTC. Amino acids: CASSLMDRAEVYGYTF.

This chain links TRBV9 with TRBJ2-2; D is unresolved. This CDR3 is built from 13 residues. Trimming stripped 5 bases from V and 5 bases from J, with 10 bases between. Looked up from germline, CDR1 is SGDLS and CDR2 is YYNGEE. In nucleotides, the CDR3 is TGTGCCAGCAGGACACTTGGGACCGGGGAGCTGTTTTTT. Translation gives CASRTLGTGELFF.

The chain couples TRBV20-1 to TRBJ2-7, with D tentatively TRBD1 (5 bases). The ends were cut back, 5 bases at V and 5 bases at J, with 7 bases in the middle. The CDR3 is 10 residues long. Per the germline V gene, CDR1 is DFQATT and CDR2 is SNEGSKA (reference sequence). CDR3 in DNA: TGCAGTGCTCAAGGGGACGAGCAGTACTTC. Amino acids: CSAQGDEQYF.

The chain uses TRBV4-1 and TRBJ2-7; TRBD2 matches 10 bases. The V gene's germline CDR1 is MGHRA and CDR2 YSYEKL. The CDR3 extends over 16 amino acids. The V segment lost 4 bases and the J segment 9 bases; nucleotides outside the gene matches: 15. CDR3 sequence reads: CASSLSGLAGATAQYF. The CDR3 DNA reads TGCGCCAGCAGCCTATCGGGGCTAGCGGGAGCAACGGCGCAGTACTTC.

The rearrangement links TRBV5-6 to TRBJ2-2; 10 bases line up with TRBD1. From germline, CDR1 is SGHDT and CDR2 YYEEEE. The V gene end was trimmed by 0 bases and the J gene end by 2 bases; junction bases not matched to a gene: 4. The CDR3 covers 17 residues. The CDR3 sequence is CASSLAGTGVNTGELFF. The CDR3 DNA follows: TGTGCCAGCAGCTTGGCCGGGACAGGGGTTAACACCGGGGAGCTGTTTTTT.

About this clone itself: This same CDR3 is encoded by further DNA sequences in the sample. This sequence joins TRBV7-3 and TRBJ1-1, with no clear D. The CDR3 covers 14 residues. Looked up from germline, CDR1 is SGHTA and CDR2 is FQGTGA. The V end was cut by 0 bases, the J end by 1 base, with 6 bases between. The CDR3 bases are TGTGCCAGCAGCTTAACGCCAGGGAACACTGAAGCTTTCTTT. Amino acid sequence: CASSLTPGNTEAFF.

This rearrangement joins TRBV11-2 to TRBJ2-6, with TRBD2 matching over 9 bases. The J segment lost 4 bases and the V segment lost 6 bases, leaving 4 bases of the junction unmatched. This CDR3 spans 15 amino acids. Germline V gene lookup returns CDR1 SGHAT and CDR2 FQNNGV. CDR3: CASSSTSGGANVLTF. Written as DNA, the CDR3 is TGTGCCAGCAGTTCCACTAGCGGGGGGGCCAACGTCCTGACTTTC.

This clone was observed a few times. The rearrangement links TRBV7-9 to TRBJ1-5, with 10 bases identical to TRBD1. V was clipped by 4 bases and J by 5 bases; unmatched bases: 8. The CDR3 contains 16 residues. Germline V gene sequence: CDR1 SEHNR, CDR2 FQNEAQ (reference sequence). This CDR3 reads CASSSMTGGSDQPQHF. The CDR3 DNA reads TGTGCCAGCAGCTCAATGACAGGGGGCTCTGATCAGCCCCAGCATTTT.

The CDR3 DNA reads as TGTGCCAGCAGCGCGGGACAGCAACTACCTATGAACACTGAAGCTTTCTTT. Its translation: CASSAGQQLPMNTEAFF. The V and J genes are TRBV9 and TRBJ1-1; 7 bases align to TRBD1. The V and J ends lost 3 bases and 0 bases, in that order; junction bases with no gene match: 11. Germline V gene lookup returns CDR1 SGDLS and CDR2 YYNGEE. The CDR3 covers 17 residues. The whole variable domain, remainder taken from reference TRBV9 and TRBJ1-1, is DSGVTQTPKHLITATGQRVTLRCSPRSGDLSVYWYQQSLDQGLQFLIQYYNGEERAKGNILERFSAQQFPDLHSELNLSSLELGDSALYFCASSAGQQLPMNTEAFFGQGTRLTVV.